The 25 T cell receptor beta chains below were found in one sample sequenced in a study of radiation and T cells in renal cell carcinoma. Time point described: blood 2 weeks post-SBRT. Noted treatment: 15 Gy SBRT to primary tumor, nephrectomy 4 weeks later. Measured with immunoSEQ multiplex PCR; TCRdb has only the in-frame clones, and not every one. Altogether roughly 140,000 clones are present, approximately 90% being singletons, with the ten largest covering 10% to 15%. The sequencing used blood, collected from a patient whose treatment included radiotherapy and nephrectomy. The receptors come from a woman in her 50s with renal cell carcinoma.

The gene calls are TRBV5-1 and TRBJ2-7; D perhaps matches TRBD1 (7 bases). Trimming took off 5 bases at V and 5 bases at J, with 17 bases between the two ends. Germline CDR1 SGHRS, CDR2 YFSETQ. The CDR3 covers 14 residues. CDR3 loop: CASRRDSEGHEQYF. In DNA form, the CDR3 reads TGCGCCAGCAGGCGGGACAGTGAGGGCCACGAGCAGTACTTC. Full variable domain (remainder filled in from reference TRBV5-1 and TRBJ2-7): KAGVTQTPRYLIKTRGQQVTLSCSPISGHRSVSWYQQTPGQGLQFLFEYFSETQRNKGNFPGRFSGRQFSNSRSEMNVSTLELGDSALYLCASRRDSEGHEQYFGPGTRLTVT.

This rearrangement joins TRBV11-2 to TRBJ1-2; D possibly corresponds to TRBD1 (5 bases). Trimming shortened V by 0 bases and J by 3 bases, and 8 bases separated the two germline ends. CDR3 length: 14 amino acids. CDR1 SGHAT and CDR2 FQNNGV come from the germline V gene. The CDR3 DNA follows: TGTGCCAGCAGCTTAGAATCAGGGTACTATGGCTACACCTTC. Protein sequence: CASSLESGYYGYTF.

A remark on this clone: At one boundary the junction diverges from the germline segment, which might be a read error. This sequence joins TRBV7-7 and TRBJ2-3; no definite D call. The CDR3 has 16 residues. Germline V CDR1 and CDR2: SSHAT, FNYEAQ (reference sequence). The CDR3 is CASSLTSDTSTDTQYF. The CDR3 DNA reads TGTGCTAGCAGCTTAACGTCAGACACTAGCACAGATACGCAGTATTTT.

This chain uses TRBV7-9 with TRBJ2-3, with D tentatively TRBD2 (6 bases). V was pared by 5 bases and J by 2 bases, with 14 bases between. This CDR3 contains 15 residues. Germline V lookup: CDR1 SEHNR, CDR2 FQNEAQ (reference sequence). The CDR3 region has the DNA TGTGCCAGCAGCAATTCGCGGGACCTCACAGATACGCAGTATTTT. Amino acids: CASSNSRDLTDTQYF.

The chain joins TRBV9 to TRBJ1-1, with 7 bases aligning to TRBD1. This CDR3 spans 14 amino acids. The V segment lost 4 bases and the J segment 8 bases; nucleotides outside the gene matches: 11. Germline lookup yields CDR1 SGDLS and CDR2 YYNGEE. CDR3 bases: TGTGCCAGCAGCTCCACAAGGTCGGACAGGGAAGCTTTCTTT. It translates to CASSSTRSDREAFF. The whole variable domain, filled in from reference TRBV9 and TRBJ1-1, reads DSGVTQTPKHLITATGQRVTLRCSPRSGDLSVYWYQQSLDQGLQFLIQYYNGEERAKGNILERFSAQQFPDLHSELNLSSLELGDSALYFCASSSTRSDREAFFGQGTRLTVV.

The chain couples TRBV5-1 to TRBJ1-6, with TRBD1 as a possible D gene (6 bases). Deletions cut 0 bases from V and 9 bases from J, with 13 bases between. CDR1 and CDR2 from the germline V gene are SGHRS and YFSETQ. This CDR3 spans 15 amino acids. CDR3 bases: TGCGCCAGCAGCTTGGAAGGGGTCAGGGGTTCACCCCTCCACTTT. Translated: CASSLEGVRGSPLHF.

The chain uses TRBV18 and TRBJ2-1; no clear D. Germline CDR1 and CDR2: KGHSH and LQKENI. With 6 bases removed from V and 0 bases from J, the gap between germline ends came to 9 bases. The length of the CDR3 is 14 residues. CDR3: CASSLGSSYNEQFF. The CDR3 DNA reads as TGTGCCAGCTCCCTCGGTAGCTCCTACAATGAGCAGTTCTTC.

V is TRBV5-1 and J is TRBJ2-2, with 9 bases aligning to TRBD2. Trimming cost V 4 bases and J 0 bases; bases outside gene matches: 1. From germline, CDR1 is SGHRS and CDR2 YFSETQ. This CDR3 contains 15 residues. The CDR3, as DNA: TGCGCCAGCAGCAGCGGGGGGTCGAACACCGGGGAGCTGTTTTTT. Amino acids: CASSSGGSNTGELFF.

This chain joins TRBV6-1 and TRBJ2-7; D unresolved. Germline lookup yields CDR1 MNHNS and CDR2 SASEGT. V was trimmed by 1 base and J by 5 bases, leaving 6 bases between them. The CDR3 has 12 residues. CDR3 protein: CASSEVVNEQYF. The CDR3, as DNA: TGTGCCAGCAGTGAAGTAGTTAACGAGCAGTACTTC.

The CDR3 nucleotides are TGTGCCAATGACAGGGGGCGAGGGGAGACCCAGTACTTC. Translated: CANDRGRGETQYF. The chain carries TRBV6-1 and TRBJ2-5; the match to TRBD1 covers 10 bases. Germline CDR1 MNHNS, CDR2 SASEGT. The J segment lost 5 bases and the V segment lost 10 bases, leaving 7 bases of the junction unmatched. CDR3 size: 13 residues.

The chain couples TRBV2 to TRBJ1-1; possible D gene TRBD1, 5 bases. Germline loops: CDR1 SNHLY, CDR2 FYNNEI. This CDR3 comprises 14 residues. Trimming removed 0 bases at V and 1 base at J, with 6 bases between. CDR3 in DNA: TGTGCCAGCAGTGAAGCTGGGGGGAACACTGAAGCTTTCTTT. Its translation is CASSEAGGNTEAFF. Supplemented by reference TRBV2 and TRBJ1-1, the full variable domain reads EPEVTQTPSHQVTQMGQEVILRCVPISNHLYFYWYRQILGQKVEFLVSFYNNEISEKSEIFDDQFSVERPDGSNFTLKIRSTKLEDSAMYFCASSEAGGNTEAFFGQGTRLTVV.

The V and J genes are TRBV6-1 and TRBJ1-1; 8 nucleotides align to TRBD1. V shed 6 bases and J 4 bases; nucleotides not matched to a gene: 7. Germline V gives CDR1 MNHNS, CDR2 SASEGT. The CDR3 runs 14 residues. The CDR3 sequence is CASRVRGQITEAFF. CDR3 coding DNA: TGTGCCAGCAGGGTCAGGGGGCAGATCACTGAAGCTTTCTTT.

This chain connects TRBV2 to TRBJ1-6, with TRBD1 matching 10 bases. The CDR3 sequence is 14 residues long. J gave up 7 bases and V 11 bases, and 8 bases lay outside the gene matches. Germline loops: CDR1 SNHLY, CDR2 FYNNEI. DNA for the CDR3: TGTGCCGGCGACAGGGGGCAAAGAAATTCACCCCTCCACTTT. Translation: CAGDRGQRNSPLHF. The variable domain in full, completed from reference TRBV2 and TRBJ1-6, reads EPEVTQTPSHQVTQMGQEVILRCVPISNHLYFYWYRQILGQKVEFLVSFYNNEISEKSEIFDDQFSVERPDGSNFTLKIRSTKLEDSAMYFCAGDRGQRNSPLHFGNGTRLTVT.

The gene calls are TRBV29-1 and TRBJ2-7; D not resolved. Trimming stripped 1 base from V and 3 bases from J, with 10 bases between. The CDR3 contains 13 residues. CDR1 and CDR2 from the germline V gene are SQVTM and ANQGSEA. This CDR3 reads CSVEVSRNYEQYF. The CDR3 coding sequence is TGCAGCGTTGAAGTTTCTCGGAACTACGAGCAGTACTTC.

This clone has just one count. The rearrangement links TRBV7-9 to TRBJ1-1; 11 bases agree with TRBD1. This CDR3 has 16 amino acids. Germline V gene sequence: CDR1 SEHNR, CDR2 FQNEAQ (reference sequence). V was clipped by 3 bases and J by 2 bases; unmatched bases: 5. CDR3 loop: CASSLFGTGGNTEAFF. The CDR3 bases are TGTGCCAGCAGCTTGTTCGGGACAGGGGGAAACACTGAAGCTTTCTTT.

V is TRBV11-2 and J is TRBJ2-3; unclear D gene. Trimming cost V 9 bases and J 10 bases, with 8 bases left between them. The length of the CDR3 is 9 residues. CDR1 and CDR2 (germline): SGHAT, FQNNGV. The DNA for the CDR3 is TGTGCCAGTCCAGACGCGCAGTATTTT. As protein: CASPDAQYF. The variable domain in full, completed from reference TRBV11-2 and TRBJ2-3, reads EAGVAQSPRYKIIEKRQSVAFWCNPISGHATLYWYQQILGQGPKLLIQFQNNGVVDDSQLPKDRFSAERLKGVDSTLKIQPAKLEDSAVYLCASPDAQYFGPGTRLTVL.

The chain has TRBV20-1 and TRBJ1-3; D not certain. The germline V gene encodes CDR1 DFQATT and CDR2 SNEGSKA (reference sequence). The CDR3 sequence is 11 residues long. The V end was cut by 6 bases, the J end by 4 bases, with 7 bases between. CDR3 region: CSAPRGNTIYF. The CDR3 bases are TGCAGTGCCCCTAGGGGAAACACCATATATTTT.

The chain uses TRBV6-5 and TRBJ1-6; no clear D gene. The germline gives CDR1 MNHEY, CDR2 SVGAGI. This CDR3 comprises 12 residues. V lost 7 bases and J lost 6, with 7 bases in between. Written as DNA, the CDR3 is TGTGCCAGCAAAAATCCTAATTCACCCCTCCACTTT. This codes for CASKNPNSPLHF.

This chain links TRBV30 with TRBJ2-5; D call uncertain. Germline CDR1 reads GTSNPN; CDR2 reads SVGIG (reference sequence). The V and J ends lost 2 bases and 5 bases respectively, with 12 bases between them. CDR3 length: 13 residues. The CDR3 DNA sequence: TGTGCCTGGAGTTCTTACAGTTTCGAGACCCAGTACTTC. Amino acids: CAWSSYSFETQYF.

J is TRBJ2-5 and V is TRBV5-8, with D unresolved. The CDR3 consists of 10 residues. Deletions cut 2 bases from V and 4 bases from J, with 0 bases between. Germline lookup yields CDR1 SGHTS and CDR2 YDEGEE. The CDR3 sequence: CASSLETQYF. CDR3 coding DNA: TGTGCCAGCAGCTTAGAGACCCAGTACTTC.

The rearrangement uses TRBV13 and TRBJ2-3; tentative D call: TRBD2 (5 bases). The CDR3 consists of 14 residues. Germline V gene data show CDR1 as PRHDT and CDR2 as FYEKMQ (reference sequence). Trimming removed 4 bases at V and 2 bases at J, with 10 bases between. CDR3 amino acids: CASSSSPNTDTQYF. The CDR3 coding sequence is TGTGCCAGCAGCTCTAGCCCAAACACAGATACGCAGTATTTT.

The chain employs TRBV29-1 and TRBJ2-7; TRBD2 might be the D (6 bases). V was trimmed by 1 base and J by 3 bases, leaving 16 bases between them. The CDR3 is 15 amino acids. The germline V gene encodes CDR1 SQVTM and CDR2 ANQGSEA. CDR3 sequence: CSVEGNMEGSYEQYF. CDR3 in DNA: TGCAGCGTTGAAGGAAATATGGAGGGAAGCTACGAGCAGTACTTC.

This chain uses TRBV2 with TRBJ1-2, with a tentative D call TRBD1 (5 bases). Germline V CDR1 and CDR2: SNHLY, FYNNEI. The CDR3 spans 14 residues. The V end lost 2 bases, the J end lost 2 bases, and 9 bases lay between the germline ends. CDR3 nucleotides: TGTGCCAGCAGTGAACGACAGAACAACTATGGCTACACCTTC. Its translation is CASSERQNNYGYTF.

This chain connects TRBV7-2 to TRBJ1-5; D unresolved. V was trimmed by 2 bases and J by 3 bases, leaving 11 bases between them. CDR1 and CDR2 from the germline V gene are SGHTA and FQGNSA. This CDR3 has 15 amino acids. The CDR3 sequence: CASSLSHGNNQPQHF. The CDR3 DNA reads TGTGCCAGCAGCTTATCCCATGGCAACAATCAGCCCCAGCATTTT.

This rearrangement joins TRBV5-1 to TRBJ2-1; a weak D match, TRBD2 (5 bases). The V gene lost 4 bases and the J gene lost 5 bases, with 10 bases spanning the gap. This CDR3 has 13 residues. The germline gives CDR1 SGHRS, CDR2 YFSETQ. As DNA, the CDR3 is TGCGCCAGCAGCCGAGGGTCCAACAATGAGCAGTTCTTC. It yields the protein CASSRGSNNEQFF.